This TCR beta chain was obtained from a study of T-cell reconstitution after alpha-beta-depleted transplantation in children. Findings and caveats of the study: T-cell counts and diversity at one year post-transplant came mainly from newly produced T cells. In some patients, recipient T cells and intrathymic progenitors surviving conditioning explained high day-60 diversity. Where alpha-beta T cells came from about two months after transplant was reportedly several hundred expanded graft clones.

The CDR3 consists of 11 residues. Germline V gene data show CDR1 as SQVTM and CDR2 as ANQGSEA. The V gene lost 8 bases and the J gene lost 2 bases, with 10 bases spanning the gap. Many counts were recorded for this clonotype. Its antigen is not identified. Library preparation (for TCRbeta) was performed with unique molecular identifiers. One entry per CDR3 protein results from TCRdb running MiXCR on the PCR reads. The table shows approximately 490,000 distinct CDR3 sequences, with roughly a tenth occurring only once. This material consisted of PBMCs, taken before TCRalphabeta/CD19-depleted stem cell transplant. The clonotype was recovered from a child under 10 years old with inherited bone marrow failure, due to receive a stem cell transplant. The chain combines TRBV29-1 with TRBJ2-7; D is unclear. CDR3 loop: CSPTGPYEQYF. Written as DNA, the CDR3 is TGCAGCCCTACCGGCCCCTACGAGCAGTACTTC.